This entry describes one T cell receptor beta chain. What it recognizes is unknown. This specimen belongs to a study of blood T cells in healthy people across ages. In the study overall: Through template switching, about one barcoded beta molecule was captured per two T cells, as measured in model experiments.

A second PCR, run for about 7 to 11 cycles, used a sample-barcoded 5' primer plus a J-beta primer mix. Tags on each cDNA molecule came from a template-switch adaptor with 12 random nucleotides. TCRdb independently ran MiXCR on the 5' RACE reads; one entry per CDR3 protein. The sample carries 600,000 to 650,000 distinct CDR3 sequences, under 70% recorded once. Findings and caveats of the study: Among long-lived donors, naive CD4+ cells were more numerous and diversity higher than in aged donors.

Donors ranged from roughly 6 to 100 years old and were healthy Caucasians in Russia. V dropped 4 bases and J dropped 1 base, with 13 bases sitting between them. Germline V lookup: CDR1 SEHNR, CDR2 FQNEAQ (reference sequence). The CDR3 loop spans 15 amino acids. This sequence joins TRBV7-9 and TRBJ2-5, with D perhaps matching TRBD1 (6 bases). The clonotype originates from a man in his 60s in good health. Input material: blood. Here the CDR3 reads CASSSLTGLQETQYF. CDR3 nucleotide sequence: TGTGCCAGCAGCTCGTTAACAGGGCTCCAAGAGACCCAGTACTTC.